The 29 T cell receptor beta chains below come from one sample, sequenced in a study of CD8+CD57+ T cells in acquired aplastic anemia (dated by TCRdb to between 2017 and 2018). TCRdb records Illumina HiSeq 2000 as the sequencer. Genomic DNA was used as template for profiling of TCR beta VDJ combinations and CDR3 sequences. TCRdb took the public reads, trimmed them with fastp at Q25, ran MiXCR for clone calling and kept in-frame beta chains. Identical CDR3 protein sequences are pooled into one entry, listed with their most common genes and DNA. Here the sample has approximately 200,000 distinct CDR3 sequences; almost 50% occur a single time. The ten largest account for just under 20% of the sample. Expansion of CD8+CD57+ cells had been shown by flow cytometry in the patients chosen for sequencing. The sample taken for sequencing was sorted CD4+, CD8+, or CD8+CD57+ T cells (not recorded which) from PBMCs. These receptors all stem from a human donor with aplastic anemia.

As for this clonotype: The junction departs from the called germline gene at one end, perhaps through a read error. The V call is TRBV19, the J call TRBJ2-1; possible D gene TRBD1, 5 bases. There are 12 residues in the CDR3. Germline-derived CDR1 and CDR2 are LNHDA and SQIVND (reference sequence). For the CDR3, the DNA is TGTACCAGTTGTCAGGGTGGGAATGAGCAGTTCTTC. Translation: CTSCQGGNEQFF. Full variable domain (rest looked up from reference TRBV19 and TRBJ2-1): DGGITQSPKYLFRKEGQNVTLSCEQNLNHDAMYWYRQDPGQGLRLIYYSQIVNDFQKGDIAEGYSVSREKKESFPLTVTSAQKNPTAFYLCTSCQGGNEQFFGPGTRLTVL.

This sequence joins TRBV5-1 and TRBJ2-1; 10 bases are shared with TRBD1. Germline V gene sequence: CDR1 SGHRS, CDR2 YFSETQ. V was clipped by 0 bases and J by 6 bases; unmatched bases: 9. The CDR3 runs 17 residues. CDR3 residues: CASSLAPGTGDSNEQFF. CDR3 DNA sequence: TGCGCCAGCAGCTTGGCTCCCGGGACAGGGGATTCCAATGAGCAGTTCTTC.

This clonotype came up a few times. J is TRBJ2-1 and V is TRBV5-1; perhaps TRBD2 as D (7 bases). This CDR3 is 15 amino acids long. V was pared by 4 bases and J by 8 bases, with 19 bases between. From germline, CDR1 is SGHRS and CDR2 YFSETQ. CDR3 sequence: CASSLGGAGEYEQFF. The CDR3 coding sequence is TGCGCCAGCAGCCTGGGGGGGGCAGGGGAATATGAGCAGTTCTTC. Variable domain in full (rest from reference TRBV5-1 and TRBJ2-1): KAGVTQTPRYLIKTRGQQVTLSCSPISGHRSVSWYQQTPGQGLQFLFEYFSETQRNKGNFPGRFSGRQFSNSRSEMNVSTLELGDSALYLCASSLGGAGEYEQFFGPGTRLTVL.

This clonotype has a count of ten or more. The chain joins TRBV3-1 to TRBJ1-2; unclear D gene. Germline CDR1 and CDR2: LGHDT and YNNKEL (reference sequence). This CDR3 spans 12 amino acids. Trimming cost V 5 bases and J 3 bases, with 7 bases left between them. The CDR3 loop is CASSEADYGYTF. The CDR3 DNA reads TGTGCCAGCAGCGAAGCCGACTATGGCTACACCTTC.

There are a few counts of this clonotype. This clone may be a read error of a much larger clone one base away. CDR3 coding DNA: TGCGCCAGCAGCTTGGGCCTCGGGGGAAGCTCCTACGATGAGCAGTTCTTC. Amino acid sequence: CASSLGLGGSSYDEQFF. The chain recombines TRBV5-1 with TRBJ2-1; possible D gene TRBD2, 6 bases. Germline V lookup: CDR1 SGHRS, CDR2 YFSETQ. CDR3 length: 17 residues.

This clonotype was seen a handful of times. DNA for the CDR3: TGCGCCAGCAGCTTGGAGGGACAGCGAGTCTACGAGCAGTACTTC. Translation gives CASSLEGQRVYEQYF. This chain uses TRBV5-1 with TRBJ2-7; the match to TRBD1 covers 7 bases. Unmatched junction bases numbered 6, after V lost 0 bases and J lost 3 bases. From germline, CDR1 is SGHRS and CDR2 YFSETQ. This CDR3 is built from 15 residues.

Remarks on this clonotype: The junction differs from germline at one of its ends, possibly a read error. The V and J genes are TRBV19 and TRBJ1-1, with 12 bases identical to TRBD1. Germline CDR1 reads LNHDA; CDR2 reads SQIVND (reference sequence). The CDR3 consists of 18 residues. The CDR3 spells CASSIYLGTGGADTGAFF. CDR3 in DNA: TGTGCCAGTAGTATATATTTAGGGACAGGGGGCGCGGACACTGGAGCTTTCTTT.

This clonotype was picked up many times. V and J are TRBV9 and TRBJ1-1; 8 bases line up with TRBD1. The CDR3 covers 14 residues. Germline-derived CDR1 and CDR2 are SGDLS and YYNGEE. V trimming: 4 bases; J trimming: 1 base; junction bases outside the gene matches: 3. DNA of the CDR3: TGTGCCAGCAGCCGGGACAGGTGGAACACTGAAGCTTTCTTT. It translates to CASSRDRWNTEAFF.

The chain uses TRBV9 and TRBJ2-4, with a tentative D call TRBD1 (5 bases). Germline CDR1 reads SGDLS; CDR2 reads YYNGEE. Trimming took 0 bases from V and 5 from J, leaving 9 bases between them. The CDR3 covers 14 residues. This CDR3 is CASSVGPTENIQYF. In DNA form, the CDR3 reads TGTGCCAGCAGCGTAGGACCGACAGAAAACATTCAGTACTTC.

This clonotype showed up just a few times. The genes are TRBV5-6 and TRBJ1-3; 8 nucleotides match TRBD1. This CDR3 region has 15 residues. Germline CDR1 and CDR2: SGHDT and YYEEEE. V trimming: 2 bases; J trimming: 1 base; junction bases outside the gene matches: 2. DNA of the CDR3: TGTGCCAGCAGCTTAGACAGGGGATCTGGAAACACCATATATTTT. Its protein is CASSLDRGSGNTIYF.

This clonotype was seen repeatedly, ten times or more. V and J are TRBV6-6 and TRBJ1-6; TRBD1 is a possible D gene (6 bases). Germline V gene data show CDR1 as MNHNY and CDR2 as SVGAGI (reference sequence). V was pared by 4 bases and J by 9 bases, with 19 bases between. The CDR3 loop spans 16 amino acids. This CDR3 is CASSLPPGHQGSPLHF. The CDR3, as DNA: TGTGCCAGCAGTTTGCCTCCGGGACACCAAGGTTCACCCCTCCACTTT.

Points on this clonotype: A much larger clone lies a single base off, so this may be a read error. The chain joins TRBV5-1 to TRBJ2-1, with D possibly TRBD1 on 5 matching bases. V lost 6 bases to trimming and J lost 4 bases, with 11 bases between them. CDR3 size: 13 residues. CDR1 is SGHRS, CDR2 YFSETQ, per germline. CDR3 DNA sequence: TGCGCCAGCACTAGGGGAATGTACAATGAGCAGTTCTTC. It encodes CASTRGMYNEQFF.

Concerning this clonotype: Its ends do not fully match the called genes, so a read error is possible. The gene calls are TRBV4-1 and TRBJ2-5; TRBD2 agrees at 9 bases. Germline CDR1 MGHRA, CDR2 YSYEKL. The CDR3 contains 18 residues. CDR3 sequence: CASSQDRASGVAGETQYF. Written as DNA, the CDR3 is TGCGCCAGCAGCCAAGATCGGGCTAGCGGGGTGGCCGGGGAGACCCAGTATTTC.

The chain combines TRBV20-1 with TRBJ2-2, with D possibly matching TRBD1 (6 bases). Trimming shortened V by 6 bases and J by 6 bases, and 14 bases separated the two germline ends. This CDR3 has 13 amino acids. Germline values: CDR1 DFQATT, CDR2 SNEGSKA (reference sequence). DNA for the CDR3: TGCAGTGCACGCGGACAGTTTGCCGGGGAGCTGTTTTTT. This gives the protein CSARGQFAGELFF.

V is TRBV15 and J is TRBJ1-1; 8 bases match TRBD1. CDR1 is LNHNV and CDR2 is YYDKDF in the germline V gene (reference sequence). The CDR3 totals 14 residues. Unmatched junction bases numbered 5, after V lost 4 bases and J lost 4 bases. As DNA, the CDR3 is TGTGCCACCAGCAAGACAGGGGTTGGCACTGAAGCTTTCTTT. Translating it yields CATSKTGVGTEAFF.

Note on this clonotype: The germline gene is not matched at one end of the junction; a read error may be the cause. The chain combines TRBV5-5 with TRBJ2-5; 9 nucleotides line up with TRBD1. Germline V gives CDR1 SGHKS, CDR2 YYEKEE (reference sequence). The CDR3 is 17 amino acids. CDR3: CASSGRQGEGTEETQNF. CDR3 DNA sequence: TGTGCCAGCAGCGGAAGACAGGGGGAGGGCACTGAAGAGACCCAGAACTTC.

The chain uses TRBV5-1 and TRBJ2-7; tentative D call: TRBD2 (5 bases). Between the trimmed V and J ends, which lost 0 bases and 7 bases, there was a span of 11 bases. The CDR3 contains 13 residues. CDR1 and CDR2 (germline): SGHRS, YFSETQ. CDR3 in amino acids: CASSLASGVEQYF. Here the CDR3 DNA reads TGCGCCAGCAGCTTGGCCTCCGGGGTGGAGCAGTACTTC.

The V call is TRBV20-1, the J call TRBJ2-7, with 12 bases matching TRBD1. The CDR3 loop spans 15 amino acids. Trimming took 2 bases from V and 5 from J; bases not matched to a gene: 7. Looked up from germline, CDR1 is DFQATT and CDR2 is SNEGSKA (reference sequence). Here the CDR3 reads CSARPGTGGFDEQYF. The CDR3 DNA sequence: TGCAGTGCTAGACCCGGGACAGGGGGCTTCGACGAGCAGTACTTC.

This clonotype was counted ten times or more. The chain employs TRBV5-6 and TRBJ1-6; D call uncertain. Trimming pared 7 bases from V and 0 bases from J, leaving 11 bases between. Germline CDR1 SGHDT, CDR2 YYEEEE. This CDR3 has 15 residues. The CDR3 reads CASALGSSYNSPLHF. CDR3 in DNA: TGTGCCAGCGCGCTGGGAAGCTCCTATAATTCACCCCTCCACTTT.

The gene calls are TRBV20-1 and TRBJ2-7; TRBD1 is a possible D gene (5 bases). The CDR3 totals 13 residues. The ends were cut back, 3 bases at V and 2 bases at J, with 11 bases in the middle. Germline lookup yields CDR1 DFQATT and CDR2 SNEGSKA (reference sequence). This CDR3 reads CSASQTEPYEQYF. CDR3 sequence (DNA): TGCAGTGCTAGCCAGACAGAGCCCTACGAGCAGTACTTC.

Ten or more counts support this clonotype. The CDR3 region is CASSFFWGRNSPLHF. CDR3 coding DNA: TGTGCCAGCAGCTTCTTCTGGGGCCGGAATTCACCCCTCCACTTT. The rearrangement joins TRBV5-8 to TRBJ1-6; possibly TRBD1 for D (5 bases). The CDR3 contains 15 residues. Germline loops: CDR1 SGHTS, CDR2 YDEGEE. V was trimmed by 2 bases and J by 7 bases, leaving 13 bases between them.

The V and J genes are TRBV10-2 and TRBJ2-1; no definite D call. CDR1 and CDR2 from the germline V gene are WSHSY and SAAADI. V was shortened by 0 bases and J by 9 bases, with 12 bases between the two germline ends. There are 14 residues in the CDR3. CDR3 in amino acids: CASSESTGVLEQFF. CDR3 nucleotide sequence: TGCGCCAGCAGTGAGTCGACGGGCGTGCTTGAGCAGTTCTTC.

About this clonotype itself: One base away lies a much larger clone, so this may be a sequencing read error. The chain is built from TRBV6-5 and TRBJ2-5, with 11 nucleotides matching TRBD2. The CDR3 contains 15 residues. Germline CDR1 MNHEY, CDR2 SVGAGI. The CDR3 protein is CATAVAGGAQEAQYF. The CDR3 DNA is TGTGCCACAGCAGTAGCGGGGGGGGCCCAAGAGGCCCAGTACTTC.

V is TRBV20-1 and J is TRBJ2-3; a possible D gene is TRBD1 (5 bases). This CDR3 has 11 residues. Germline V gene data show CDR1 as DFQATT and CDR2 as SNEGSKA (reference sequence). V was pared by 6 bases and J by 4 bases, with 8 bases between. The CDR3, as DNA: TGCAGTGCAAAGGGGTCAGATACGCAGTATTTT. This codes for CSAKGSDTQYF.

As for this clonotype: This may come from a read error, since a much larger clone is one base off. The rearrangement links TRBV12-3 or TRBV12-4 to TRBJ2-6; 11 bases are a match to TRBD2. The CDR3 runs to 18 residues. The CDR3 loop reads CASSLFLAGGAGTNVLTF. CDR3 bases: TGTGCCAGCAGTCTGTTTCTAGCGGGGGGTGCTGGGACCAACGTCCTGACTTTC.

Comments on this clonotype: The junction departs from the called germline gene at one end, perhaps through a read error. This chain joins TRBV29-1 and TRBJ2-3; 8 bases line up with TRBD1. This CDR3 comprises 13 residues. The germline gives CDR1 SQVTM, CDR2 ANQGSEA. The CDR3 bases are TGCAGCTTGGCCGACAGGGGCACGGATACGCAGTATTTT. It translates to CSLADRGTDTQYF.

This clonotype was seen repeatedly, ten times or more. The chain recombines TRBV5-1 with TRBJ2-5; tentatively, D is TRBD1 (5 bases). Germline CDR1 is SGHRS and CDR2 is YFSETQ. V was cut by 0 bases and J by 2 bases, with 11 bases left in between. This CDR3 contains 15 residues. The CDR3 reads CASSLAQGIQETQYF. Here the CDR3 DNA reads TGCGCCAGCAGCTTGGCCCAGGGTATACAAGAGACCCAGTACTTC.

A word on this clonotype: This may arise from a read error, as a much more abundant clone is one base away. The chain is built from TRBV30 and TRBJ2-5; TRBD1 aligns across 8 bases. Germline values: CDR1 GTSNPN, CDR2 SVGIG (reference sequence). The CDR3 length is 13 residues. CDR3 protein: CAWDRGVQEAQYF. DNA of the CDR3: TGTGCCTGGGACAGGGGAGTACAAGAGGCCCAGTACTTC.

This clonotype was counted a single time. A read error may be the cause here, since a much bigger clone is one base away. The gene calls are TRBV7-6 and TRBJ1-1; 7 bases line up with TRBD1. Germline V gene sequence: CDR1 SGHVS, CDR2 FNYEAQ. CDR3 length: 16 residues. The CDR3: CASSLWGGDSNTEASF. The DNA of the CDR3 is TGCGCCAGCAGCTTGTGGGGGGGGGACAGTAACACTGAAGCTTCCTTT.